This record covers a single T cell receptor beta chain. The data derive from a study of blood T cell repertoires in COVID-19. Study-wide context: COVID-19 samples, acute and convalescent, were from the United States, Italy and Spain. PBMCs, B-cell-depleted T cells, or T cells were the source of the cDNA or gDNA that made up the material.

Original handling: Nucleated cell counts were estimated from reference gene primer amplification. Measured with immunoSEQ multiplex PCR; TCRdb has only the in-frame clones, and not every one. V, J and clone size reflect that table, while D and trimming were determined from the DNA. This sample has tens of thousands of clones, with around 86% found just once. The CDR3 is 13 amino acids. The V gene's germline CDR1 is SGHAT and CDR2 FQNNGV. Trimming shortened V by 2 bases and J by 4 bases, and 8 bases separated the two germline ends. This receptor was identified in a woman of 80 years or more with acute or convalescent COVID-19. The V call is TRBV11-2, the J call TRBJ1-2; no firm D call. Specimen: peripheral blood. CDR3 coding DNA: TGTGCCAGCAGCTTATCACAGTTCTATGGCTACACCTTC. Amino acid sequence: CASSLSQFYGYTF.